This is a list of T cell receptor beta chains from one sample in a study of blood T cells in healthy people across ages. One entry per CDR3 protein results from TCRdb running MiXCR on the 5' RACE reads. The table includes 800,000 to 950,000 distinct CDR3 sequences, about 48% detected once. Sequencing was carried out using blood. The source is a man aged 25 to 40 in good health. Both conserved end residues are part of each CDR3. Fields, in order: CDR3 DNA, CDR3 protein, D gene, J gene, clone size, V gene. D genes are given only for firm matches. Not all rows give a size; the values are once, few, many and, for expanded clones, a class.

cdr3_nt: TGTGCCAGCGGACAGGGGGCCGCAGATACGCAGTATTTT
cdr3_aa: CASGQGAADTQYF
d_call: TRBD1
j_call: TRBJ2-3
clone_size: NA
v_call: TRBV25-1

cdr3_nt: TGTGCCAGCAGCGTATTAAGTGGAGGCGGGGGGGGCACAGATACGCAGTATTTT
cdr3_aa: CASSVLSGGGGGTDTQYF
d_call: TRBD2
j_call: TRBJ2-3
clone_size: NA
v_call: TRBV9

cdr3_nt: TGTGCCAGCTTATCGACAGGGGGCGAGACCCAGTACTTC
cdr3_aa: CASLSTGGETQYF
d_call: TRBD1
j_call: TRBJ2-5
clone_size: NA
v_call: TRBV12-3/TRBV12-4

cdr3_nt: TGTGCCAGCAGTTACGGAGGATTCTCCTACGAGCAGTACTTC
cdr3_aa: CASSYGGFSYEQYF
d_call: NA
j_call: TRBJ2-7
clone_size: NA
v_call: TRBV6-5

cdr3_nt: TGCGCCAGCAGCCAAGATCCAGGGGCGCCGGGTGAGCAGTACTTC
cdr3_aa: CASSQDPGAPGEQYF
d_call: NA
j_call: TRBJ2-5
clone_size: few
v_call: TRBV4-1

cdr3_nt: TGTGCCAGCAGCTTAATAGACAGGGTGGGCGAGCAGTACTTC
cdr3_aa: CASSLIDRVGEQYF
d_call: TRBD1
j_call: TRBJ2-7
clone_size: NA
v_call: TRBV7-2

cdr3_nt: TGCGCCAGCAGCCAAGCGGGACAGGGCGTAAGGGAGCAGTACTTC
cdr3_aa: CASSQAGQGVREQYF
d_call: TRBD1
j_call: TRBJ2-5
clone_size: NA
v_call: TRBV4-3

cdr3_nt: TGCAGTGCTAGAGTGACGGCCGAAAAACTGTTTTTT
cdr3_aa: CSARVTAEKLFF
d_call: NA
j_call: TRBJ1-4
clone_size: NA
v_call: TRBV20-1

cdr3_nt: TGCAGCGCCACCGCGGGGTCCCAAGAGACCCAGTACTTC
cdr3_aa: CSATAGSQETQYF
d_call: NA
j_call: TRBJ2-5
clone_size: many
v_call: TRBV29-1

cdr3_nt: TGCAGTGCTAGAGCTGATTCACCCCTCCACTTT
cdr3_aa: CSARADSPLHF
d_call: NA
j_call: TRBJ1-6
clone_size: NA
v_call: TRBV20-1

cdr3_nt: TGTGCCAGCAGCCCGGGGACAACCTCTTATGGCTACACCTTC
cdr3_aa: CASSPGTTSYGYTF
d_call: NA
j_call: TRBJ1-2
clone_size: few
v_call: TRBV7-2

cdr3_nt: TGTGCCAGCAGCTTGGGAAGCCGGGACACCAATGAGCAGTTCTTC
cdr3_aa: CASSLGSRDTNEQFF
d_call: NA
j_call: TRBJ2-1
clone_size: once
v_call: TRBV5-5

cdr3_nt: TGTGCCAGCAGCCCTTACGGGACAGCTAGCACAGATACGCAGTATTTT
cdr3_aa: CASSPYGTASTDTQYF
d_call: TRBD1
j_call: TRBJ2-3
clone_size: NA
v_call: TRBV7-2

cdr3_nt: TGCAGCGTGGGAGAGGGGGCGGGCGGCTACACCTTC
cdr3_aa: CSVGEGAGGYTF
d_call: TRBD1
j_call: TRBJ1-2
clone_size: few
v_call: TRBV29-1

cdr3_nt: TGTGCCAGCAGCCCCACGACAAAGCGGGGGGAGAGATCGGAGACCCAGTACTTC
cdr3_aa: CASSPTTKRGERSETQYF
d_call: TRBD2
j_call: TRBJ2-5
clone_size: NA
v_call: TRBV6-2/TRBV6-3

cdr3_nt: TGCAGTGCTAGTCGGGGACAGGGGATTTCGGATACGCAGTATTTT
cdr3_aa: CSASRGQGISDTQYF
d_call: TRBD1
j_call: TRBJ2-3
clone_size: NA
v_call: TRBV20-1

cdr3_nt: TGCAGTGCTAGGCAAGGGGCCCAAGAGACCCAGTACTTC
cdr3_aa: CSARQGAQETQYF
d_call: NA
j_call: TRBJ2-5
clone_size: few
v_call: TRBV20-1

cdr3_nt: TGCGCCAGCAGCCAAGAAAGGTTTGGGACAGTTAATGAAAAACTGTTTTTT
cdr3_aa: CASSQERFGTVNEKLFF
d_call: TRBD1
j_call: TRBJ1-4
clone_size: few
v_call: TRBV4-3

cdr3_nt: TGTGCCAGCAGTCTAGCGGCCACGAACACCGGGGAGCTGTTTTTT
cdr3_aa: CASSLAATNTGELFF
d_call: TRBD2
j_call: TRBJ2-2
clone_size: few
v_call: TRBV7-2

cdr3_nt: TGTGCCAGCGGCCCGGGACTCAGCACAGATACGCAGTATTTT
cdr3_aa: CASGPGLSTDTQYF
d_call: NA
j_call: TRBJ2-3
clone_size: NA
v_call: TRBV7-2

cdr3_nt: TGCGCCAGCAGCAAGGACAGCACCTACGAGCAGTACTTC
cdr3_aa: CASSKDSTYEQYF
d_call: NA
j_call: TRBJ2-7
clone_size: few
v_call: TRBV4-1

cdr3_nt: TGTGCCAGCAGCTTATCTACAGGCAGGAGCAATCAGCCCCAGCATTTT
cdr3_aa: CASSLSTGRSNQPQHF
d_call: NA
j_call: TRBJ1-5
clone_size: few
v_call: TRBV7-2

cdr3_nt: TGCGCCAGCAGCTTGGATACCGCTTCGAGCTCCTACGAGCAGTACTTC
cdr3_aa: CASSLDTASSSYEQYF
d_call: NA
j_call: TRBJ2-7
clone_size: few
v_call: TRBV5-1

cdr3_nt: TGTGCCAGCAGCTCACCAGGGGCGTACTATGGCTACACCTTC
cdr3_aa: CASSSPGAYYGYTF
d_call: NA
j_call: TRBJ1-2
clone_size: NA
v_call: TRBV7-9

cdr3_nt: TGCAGTGGTAAGGGCACCTACAATGAGCAGTTCTTC
cdr3_aa: CSGKGTYNEQFF
d_call: NA
j_call: TRBJ2-1
clone_size: NA
v_call: TRBV20-1

cdr3_nt: TGCGCCAGCAGCGACGGAAGTGTGGTTCGGCCCCAGCATTTT
cdr3_aa: CASSDGSVVRPQHF
d_call: NA
j_call: TRBJ1-5
clone_size: NA
v_call: TRBV4-1

cdr3_nt: TGTGCCAGCAGCTTGAAGGCCAGGAGGACGTCAGCTTTCTTT
cdr3_aa: CASSLKARRTSAFF
d_call: NA
j_call: TRBJ1-1
clone_size: NA
v_call: TRBV11-3

cdr3_nt: TGTGCCAGCAGTTTGGGAGGGGTCGGCGGTTCACCCCTCCACTTT
cdr3_aa: CASSLGGVGGSPLHF
d_call: NA
j_call: TRBJ1-6
clone_size: NA
v_call: TRBV12-3/TRBV12-4

cdr3_nt: TGTGCCAGCAGTGCCCGAGGGGAGTACAAAAACATTCAGTACTTC
cdr3_aa: CASSARGEYKNIQYF
d_call: NA
j_call: TRBJ2-4
clone_size: NA
v_call: TRBV6-1